This T cell receptor beta chain came from a study of T cell responses to AZD1222 COVID-19 vaccine. The table came from immunoSEQ multiplex PCR; TCRdb's copy has only in-frame clones and leaves some out. The sample yields roughly 77,000 clones, about nine tenths seen once. The germline V and J ends were trimmed by 3 bases and 5 bases, with 10 bases remaining between them. This CDR3 spans 14 amino acids. The V gene's germline CDR1 is LNHDA and CDR2 SQIVND (reference sequence). The sequence was collected from an adult who received the AZD1222 COVID-19 vaccine. Sample: peripheral blood, taken 28 days after the second AZD1222 dose. J is TRBJ2-2 and V is TRBV19; D may be TRBD1 (6 bases). In DNA, the CDR3 is TGTGCCAGTAGTATCCTCAGGGGTACCGGGGAGCTGTTTTTT. Residues: CASSILRGTGELFF.